The 26 T cell receptor beta chains below were found in one sample sequenced in a study of T-cell memory formation after mild COVID-19. TCRdb used MiXCR to reprocess the 5' RACE reads, holding one entry per CDR3 protein. The table has 250,000 to 300,000 distinct CDR3 sequences, less than 20% seen once. The sample was PBMCs or a T cell subset sorted from them (not recorded which). Receptor source: a man between 18 and 29 years old who had mild COVID-19 (a few samples of this study predate the infection). Cell type and time point are not known.

The chain combines TRBV6-1 with TRBJ1-6; D unresolved. Germline V lookup: CDR1 MNHNS, CDR2 SASEGT. The CDR3 loop spans 14 amino acids. V was trimmed by 4 bases and J by 6 bases, leaving 10 bases between them. The CDR3 DNA follows: TGTGCCAGCAGTGTCGGGGAGGGTAATTCACCCCTCCACTTT. Translated, it gives CASSVGEGNSPLHF.

This clonotype was observed a handful of times. In DNA, the CDR3 is TGCGCCAGCAGCTTGGAGGGGCGCAGGGATAATGAGCAGTTCTTC. Its protein is CASSLEGRRDNEQFF. The chain carries TRBV5-1 and TRBJ2-1, with D tentatively TRBD1 (5 bases). Trimming took 0 bases from V and 7 from J, leaving 14 bases between them. Germline CDR1 and CDR2: SGHRS and YFSETQ. The length of the CDR3 is 15 residues.

J is TRBJ2-5 and V is TRBV2; 9 bases are a match to TRBD1. The germline V gene has CDR1 SNHLY and CDR2 FYNNEI. This CDR3 spans 15 amino acids. V gave up 2 bases and J gave up 5 bases; unmatched junction bases: 6. CDR3 loop: CASSERTGDSETQYF. In nucleotides, the CDR3 is TGTGCCAGCAGTGAAAGGACAGGGGATAGTGAGACCCAGTACTTC.

This clonotype was observed a few times. The CDR3 DNA is TGCGCCAGCAGCCAGAGGACTAGCGGGTACAATGAGCAGTTCTTC. Translating gives CASSQRTSGYNEQFF. The rearrangement joins TRBV4-3 to TRBJ2-1; 11 bases are a match to TRBD2. V lost 3 bases to trimming and J lost 4 bases; unmatched junction nucleotides: 2. The germline V gene has CDR1 LGHNA and CDR2 YSLEER. CDR3 size: 15 residues.

In its sample, this clonotype was seen a few times. J is TRBJ2-3 and V is TRBV28; 8 bases are a match to TRBD2. The CDR3 is made up of 18 amino acids. The V gene's germline CDR1 is MDHEN and CDR2 SYDVKM. The junction had 19 bases not matched to a gene; V was cut back by 5 bases and J by 6 bases. The CDR3 nucleotides read TGTGCCAGCAGTCGTTCTTCTCGGGGGGGCCAGGCGGCCGATACGCAGTATTTT. Protein: CASSRSSRGGQAADTQYF. Drawing the rest from reference TRBV28 and TRBJ2-3, the complete variable domain is DVKVTQSSRYLVKRTGEKVFLECVQDMDHENMFWYRQDPGLGLRLIYFSYDVKMKEKGDIPEGYSVSREKKERFSLILESASTNQTSMYLCASSRSSRGGQAADTQYFGPGTRLTVL.

The V gene is TRBV4-1, the J gene TRBJ1-5, with 7 nucleotides matching TRBD1. This CDR3 is built from 15 residues. The V and J ends lost 2 bases and 2 bases, in that order; junction bases with no gene match: 3. CDR1 is MGHRA and CDR2 is YSYEKL in the germline V gene. The CDR3 region has the DNA TGCGCCAGCAGCCAATCTGGGACAGGCAATCAGCCCCAGCATTTT. Residues: CASSQSGTGNQPQHF.

Here the CDR3 reads CASSYGASSNQPQHF. The CDR3 nucleotides read TGTGCCAGCAGTTATGGGGCCTCCAGCAATCAGCCCCAGCATTTT. The chain combines TRBV6-6 with TRBJ1-5, with D maybe TRBD1 (5 bases). V was pared by 3 bases and J by 1 base, with 10 bases between. This CDR3 has 15 residues. Per the germline V gene, CDR1 is MNHNY and CDR2 is SVGAGI (reference sequence).

This clonotype was seen ten or more times. The chain couples TRBV25-1 to TRBJ2-4; maybe TRBD2 (5 bases). V lost 6 bases and J 9 bases, leaving 12 bases between the germline ends. The CDR3 covers 12 residues. Germline V gene data show CDR1 as MGHDK and CDR2 as SYGVNS. The chain's CDR3 is CASRRESGIQYF. The CDR3 DNA reads as TGTGCCAGCAGGAGGGAGAGTGGCATTCAGTACTTC.

This clonotype was detected only a few times. The chain couples TRBV4-1 to TRBJ2-5; 9 bases are shared with TRBD2. Trimming removed 0 bases from V and 5 bases from J; junction bases left unmatched: 4. Germline V gives CDR1 MGHRA, CDR2 YSYEKL. The CDR3 has 15 amino acids. Here the CDR3 DNA reads TGCGCCAGCAGCCAAGAGGGACTAGCAAAGGAGACCCAGTACTTC. Translating gives CASSQEGLAKETQYF.

J is TRBJ1-1 and V is TRBV9, with TRBD1 as a possible D gene (6 bases). CDR1 SGDLS and CDR2 YYNGEE come from the germline V gene. CDR3 length: 14 amino acids. The V end was cut by 2 bases, the J end by 0 bases, with 8 bases between. The CDR3 protein is CASSVDRLNTEAFF. The CDR3 region has the DNA TGTGCCAGCAGCGTTGACAGGCTGAACACTGAAGCTTTCTTT. Full variable domain (missing parts from reference TRBV9 and TRBJ1-1): DSGVTQTPKHLITATGQRVTLRCSPRSGDLSVYWYQQSLDQGLQFLIQYYNGEERAKGNILERFSAQQFPDLHSELNLSSLELGDSALYFCASSVDRLNTEAFFGQGTRLTVV.

V is TRBV7-2 and J is TRBJ2-7; possibly TRBD2 for D (5 bases). Trimming removed 0 bases from V and 0 bases from J, with 9 bases in between. This CDR3 has 15 amino acids. Germline CDR1 reads SGHTA; CDR2 reads FQGNSA. CDR3 DNA: TGTGCCAGCAGCTTAGCGGTGGGGAGCTCCTACGAGCAGTACGTC. It codes for CASSLAVGSSYEQYV.

The V call is TRBV5-1, the J call TRBJ1-2; TRBD1 aligns across 8 bases. CDR3 length equals 13 residues. V shed 6 bases and J 6 bases; nucleotides not matched to a gene: 7. Germline V lookup: CDR1 SGHRS, CDR2 YFSETQ. CDR3 amino acids: CASTSSTGDGYTF. The DNA of the CDR3 is TGCGCCAGCACGTCGTCGACAGGGGATGGCTACACCTTC.

This clonotype was seen only a few times. V usage is TRBV7-2 and J usage is TRBJ1-6; the D gene is possibly TRBD1 (5 bases). Trimming took 7 bases from V and 6 from J, leaving 16 bases between them. CDR3 size: 15 residues. Germline CDR1 SGHTA, CDR2 FQGNSA. The DNA for the CDR3 is TGTGCCAGCATCAAAGGCAGGGTTGGTAATTCACCCCTCCACTTT. Protein product: CASIKGRVGNSPLHF. The complete variable domain, with remaining parts taken from reference TRBV7-2 and TRBJ1-6, reads GAGVSQSPSNKVTEKGKDVELRCDPISGHTALYWYRQSLGQGLEFLIYFQGNSAPDKSGLPSDRFSAERTGGSVSTLTIQRTQQEDSAVYLCASIKGRVGNSPLHFGNGTRLTVT.

This clonotype has more than one count but fewer than ten. The rearrangement links TRBV19 to TRBJ1-1; D is uncertain. Germline V CDR1 and CDR2: LNHDA, SQIVND (reference sequence). V dropped 2 bases and J dropped 6 bases, with 10 bases sitting between them. CDR3 length equals 13 residues. The CDR3 here is CASSIFQWAEAFF. In DNA, the CDR3 is TGTGCCAGTAGTATATTTCAGTGGGCTGAAGCTTTCTTT.

J is TRBJ2-3 and V is TRBV7-3; TRBD2 agrees at 13 bases. From germline, CDR1 is SGHTA and CDR2 FQGTGA. The V gene end was trimmed by 6 bases and the J gene end by 7 bases; junction bases not matched to a gene: 4. This CDR3 is built from 14 residues. The CDR3 DNA reads TGTGCCAGCAGTATGGGACTAGCGGGGAATACGCAGTATTTT. Its protein product is CASSMGLAGNTQYF.

The genes are TRBV7-6 and TRBJ2-7, with TRBD1 as a possible D gene (6 bases). V lost 4 bases, J lost 3 bases, and 16 bases lay in between. The germline gives CDR1 SGHVS, CDR2 FNYEAQ. This CDR3 comprises 15 residues. For the CDR3, the DNA is TGTGCCAGCAGCTCAACCGGCGACAGGAACTACGAGCAGTACTTC. Translating it yields CASSSTGDRNYEQYF.

The table lists this clonotype with a few counts. This chain joins TRBV5-1 and TRBJ1-6; no reliable D call. With 0 bases removed from V and 8 bases from J, the gap between germline ends came to 9 bases. Germline V gene lookup returns CDR1 SGHRS and CDR2 YFSETQ. CDR3 length: 14 residues. This CDR3 is CASSLGESHSPLHF. Written as DNA, the CDR3 is TGCGCCAGCAGCTTGGGGGAGTCGCATTCACCCCTCCACTTT. The variable domain in full, completed from reference TRBV5-1 and TRBJ1-6, reads KAGVTQTPRYLIKTRGQQVTLSCSPISGHRSVSWYQQTPGQGLQFLFEYFSETQRNKGNFPGRFSGRQFSNSRSEMNVSTLELGDSALYLCASSLGESHSPLHFGNGTRLTVT.

J is TRBJ1-1 and V is TRBV6-5; the D gene is possibly TRBD1 (6 bases). The V gene lost 0 bases and the J gene lost 1 base, with 15 bases spanning the gap. CDR1 is MNHEY and CDR2 is SVGAGI in the germline V gene. The length of the CDR3 is 17 residues. CDR3: CASSYSTWGPGNTEAFF. The CDR3 DNA reads as TGTGCCAGCAGTTACTCGACTTGGGGGCCTGGGAACACTGAAGCTTTCTTT.

This clonotype has more than one count but fewer than ten. The V and J genes are TRBV12-3 or TRBV12-4 and TRBJ1-2; no clear D gene. The CDR3 runs to 16 residues. Trimming stripped 4 bases from V and 3 bases from J, with 18 bases between. CDR3 protein: CASSSWEGFLDYGYTF. The CDR3 DNA follows: TGTGCCAGCAGTTCGTGGGAGGGCTTCTTAGACTATGGCTACACCTTC.

This CDR3 reads CASSQSGTGSVYEQYF. The CDR3 DNA sequence: TGTGCCAGCAGCCAATCCGGGACAGGGAGTGTATACGAGCAGTACTTC. The chain recombines TRBV16 with TRBJ2-7; 9 bases line up with TRBD1. V lost 0 bases, J lost 4 bases, and 7 bases stayed unmatched. Germline V CDR1 and CDR2: KGHSY, FQNENV. This CDR3 has 16 residues.

CDR3 coding DNA: TGTGCCAGCACCCGATGGGGTGACAGGCGGTCACCCCTCCACTTT. It encodes CASTRWGDRRSPLHF. The rearrangement links TRBV6-5 to TRBJ1-6; perhaps TRBD1 as D (6 bases). Per the germline V gene, CDR1 is MNHEY and CDR2 is SVGAGI. The CDR3 covers 15 residues. The ends were cut back, 7 bases at V and 10 bases at J, with 20 bases in the middle.

This sequence joins TRBV7-2 and TRBJ1-2; possibly TRBD1 for D (6 bases). CDR3 size: 14 residues. Germline V gene lookup returns CDR1 SGHTA and CDR2 FQGNSA. Deletions cut 5 bases from V and 4 bases from J, with 14 bases between. The CDR3 region is CASSPRQDGYGYTF. CDR3 sequence (DNA): TGTGCCAGCAGCCCCCGACAGGATGGCTATGGCTACACCTTC. Looking up the rest from reference TRBV7-2 and TRBJ1-2 gives the full variable domain: GAGVSQSPSNKVTEKGKDVELRCDPISGHTALYWYRQSLGQGLEFLIYFQGNSAPDKSGLPSDRFSAERTGGSVSTLTIQRTQQEDSAVYLCASSPRQDGYGYTFGSGTRLTVV.

This clonotype showed up many times. The chain links TRBV7-2 to TRBJ2-4; the D gene is possibly TRBD1 (5 bases). CDR1 is SGHTA, CDR2 FQGNSA, per germline. The CDR3 loop spans 13 amino acids. V lost 2 bases to trimming and J lost 6 bases, with 8 bases between them. The CDR3 DNA reads as TGTGCCAGCAGCTTACAGGGTGGAAACATTCAGTACTTC. Translation gives CASSLQGGNIQYF.

This clonotype has just a few counts. CDR3 amino acids: CASSLTTGDTQYF. The CDR3 DNA is TGTGCCAGCAGCTTGACTACCGGAGATACGCAGTATTTT. V and J are TRBV7-9 and TRBJ2-3; perhaps TRBD2 as D (5 bases). CDR1 is SEHNR and CDR2 is FQNEAQ in the germline V gene (reference sequence). The CDR3 runs 13 residues. The ends were cut back, 3 bases at V and 5 bases at J, with 9 bases in the middle.

The table lists this clonotype with a count of one. The rearrangement uses TRBV27 and TRBJ1-4; D gene unclear. The CDR3 length is 13 residues. V lost 2 bases to trimming and J lost 8 bases, with 9 bases between them. Germline values: CDR1 MNHEY, CDR2 SMNVEV (reference sequence). The CDR3 reads CASSLNGEEKLFF. CDR3 DNA sequence: TGTGCCAGCAGTTTAAACGGGGAGGAAAAACTGTTTTTT.

This clonotype was observed at least ten times. The chain has TRBV4-3 and TRBJ2-6; weak D call: TRBD1 (6 bases). The CDR3 is made up of 17 amino acids. CDR1 LGHNA and CDR2 YSLEER come from the germline V gene. Deletions cut 0 bases from V and 2 bases from J, with 11 bases between. The CDR3 reads CASSQETQGTGANVLTF. DNA for the CDR3: TGCGCCAGCAGCCAAGAAACCCAGGGGACTGGGGCCAACGTCCTGACTTTC.